Listed here are 15 T cell receptor beta chains from one sample, sequenced in a study of T cells expressing NK-cell markers. TCRdb reprocessed the 5' RACE reads and reports one entry per CDR3 protein, with no DNA. The sample table sets out 20,000 to 25,000 distinct CDR3 sequences. Sequenced: blood T cells: a sorted CD56 or NKG2C T cell subset, CD4+ or CD8+ T cells, or bulk PBMC T cells (not recorded which). Every receptor here comes from a man between 18 and 69 years old in good health.

V is TRBV10-2 and J is TRBJ2-7; TCRdb indicates TRBD1, and absent DNA this call remains unverified. This CDR3 has 15 amino acids. The germline CDR1 and CDR2 sequences are WSHSY and SAAADI. The CDR3 protein is CASSDWAAKNYEQYF.

CDR3 protein: CASSLVGTSGEQFF. The J gene is TRBJ2-1, the V gene TRBV11-2; absent DNA, TCRdb's TRBD2 call cannot be checked. From germline, CDR1 is SGHAT and CDR2 FQNNGV. The CDR3 has 14 amino acids.

The chain couples TRBV7-9 to TRBJ2-2; the TCRdb call, TRBD1, lacks DNA for checking. The CDR3 contains 15 residues. Germline V gives CDR1 SEHNR, CDR2 FQNEAQ (reference sequence). CDR3 residues: CASRSGTGRTGELFF.

The J gene is TRBJ2-5, the V gene TRBV3-1; lacking DNA, the TRBD2 call made by TCRdb goes unchecked. The CDR3 contains 19 residues. Per the germline V gene, CDR1 is LGHDT and CDR2 is YNNKEL (reference sequence). This CDR3 is CASSQRGLAGRRPQETQYF.

The genes are TRBV7-2 and TRBJ1-5. The CDR3 sequence is 12 residues long. Germline values: CDR1 SGHTA, CDR2 FQGNSA. The CDR3 reads CASSYSGGVWHF.

The chain employs TRBV25-1 and TRBJ2-2; TCRdb indicates TRBD1, and absent DNA this call remains unverified. CDR1 and CDR2 (germline): MGHDK, SYGVNS. This CDR3 contains 17 residues. The CDR3 spells CASSEFGGMSNTGELFF.

The gene calls are TRBV2 and TRBJ2-2; the TCRdb call, TRBD1, lacks DNA for checking. Germline-derived CDR1 and CDR2 are SNHLY and FYNNEI. The CDR3 contains 14 residues. The CDR3 reads CASSDRGWSGELFF.

This chain joins TRBV18 and TRBJ2-1; TCRdb proposes TRBD2, but this gene call is untestable without DNA. Germline V lookup: CDR1 KGHSH, CDR2 LQKENI. The CDR3 has 16 residues. CDR3: CASSPRSALAGIEQFF.

This sequence joins TRBV6-2 or TRBV6-3 and TRBJ1-5. The CDR3 is 15 residues long. Germline CDR1 MNHEY, CDR2 SVGEGT. The CDR3 protein is CASSYMGDSNQPQHF.

The rearrangement links TRBV20-1 to TRBJ2-4; TCRdb names TRBD2, which stays unverified in the absence of DNA. CDR1 and CDR2 (germline): DFQATT, SNEGSKA (reference sequence). CDR3 length: 18 residues. The CDR3 is CSANRRLAGVRAKNIQYF.

The chain has TRBV6-2 or TRBV6-3 and TRBJ2-7; TCRdb indicates TRBD1, and absent DNA this call remains unverified. Germline CDR1 reads MNHEY; CDR2 reads SVGEGT. The CDR3 loop spans 15 amino acids. The CDR3 sequence is CASSYPARGTYEQYF.

The chain has TRBV5-1 and TRBJ1-2. CDR3 length equals 13 residues. Germline V CDR1 and CDR2: SGHRS, YFSETQ. The CDR3 sequence is CASSSDRFESYTF.

This chain's CDR3 is CASRWTGGSTDTQYF. The J gene is TRBJ2-3, the V gene TRBV2; TCRdb calls TRBD1, which cannot be checked without DNA. CDR3 length equals 15 residues. In germline, CDR1 is SNHLY, CDR2 FYNNEI. Based on the CDR3 plus reference TRBV2 and TRBJ2-3, the full variable domain is EPEVTQTPSHQVTQMGQEVILRCVPISNHLYFYWYRQILGQKVEFLVSFYNNEISEKSEIFDDQFSVERPDGSNFTLKIRSTKLEDSAMYFCASRWTGGSTDTQYFGPGTRLTVL.

The CDR3 sequence is CSPTGSLYGYTF. This chain joins TRBV20-1 and TRBJ1-2. Germline CDR1 is DFQATT and CDR2 is SNEGSKA (reference sequence). The CDR3 is 12 residues long.

The V and J genes are TRBV11-2 and TRBJ2-3; the D call from TCRdb, TRBD2, cannot be confirmed without DNA. Germline CDR1 SGHAT, CDR2 FQNNGV. This CDR3 is 15 amino acids long. CDR3 sequence: CASRDAGGLTDTQYF.